The clone carrying this TCR beta chain has just a few counts. Its cognate antigen is unknown. TCRdb reanalysed the RT-PCR reads using MiXCR and keeps one entry per CDR3 protein. The sample has approximately 520,000 distinct CDR3 sequences, approximately 15% seen once; the top ten hold less than 4%. These data come from a study of response to subunit inactivated influenza vaccine. The study's findings and limits: Authors suggested seasonal influenza vaccinations each recruit few new T cells.

The germline V gene encodes CDR1 SGDLS and CDR2 YYNGEE. There are 16 residues in the CDR3. Trimming removed 0 bases from V and 0 bases from J, with 7 bases in between. V and J are TRBV9 and TRBJ2-6, with D hard to call. The source was CD4+ T cells sorted from PBMCs, collected less than 30 months after vaccination. The clonotype comes from a man aged 50-75 years who received an inactivated influenza vaccine. The CDR3 reads CASSVVGYSGANVLTF. The DNA of the CDR3 is TGTGCCAGCAGCGTAGTTGGCTACTCTGGGGCCAACGTCCTGACTTTC.